The next 8 T cell receptor beta chains were all read from a single sample in a study of metastatic and nonmetastatic thyroid tumors. Each patient came to thyroid surgery without any prior treatment (of any kind). Via MiXCR, TCRdb re-called the PCR reads. The sample has some 8,400 clones, approximately 30% seen once. The sequenced sample was tumor tissue. The receptors shown here come from a male donor with papillary thyroid cancer or a benign thyroid nodule (not recorded which). Some clones in this sample may be carry-over from other donors' samples.

This clone came up a few times. The rearrangement joins TRBV6-5 to TRBJ2-3, with 13 bases aligning to TRBD2. This CDR3 is built from 18 residues. The junction had 11 bases not matched to a gene; V was cut back by 4 bases and J by 4 bases. Germline CDR1 MNHEY, CDR2 SVGAGI. CDR3 DNA: TGTGCCAGCAGTTTCAGACTAGCGGGAGGAGCCGGGTCAGATACGCAGTATTTT. This codes for CASSFRLAGGAGSDTQYF.

The chain couples TRBV2 to TRBJ2-2; D ambiguous. CDR1 and CDR2 (germline): SNHLY, FYNNEI. The CDR3 consists of 14 residues. Trimming cost V 8 bases and J 8 bases, with 18 bases left between them. Here the CDR3 reads CASGAAGRSGELFF. CDR3 DNA: TGTGCCAGCGGCGCCGCCGGACGTTCGGGGGAGCTGTTTTTT.

The rearrangement uses TRBV14 and TRBJ2-7; D is possibly TRBD1 (5 bases). V was clipped by 4 bases and J by 12 bases, with 16 bases between them. CDR3 length equals 12 residues. From germline, CDR1 is SGHDN and CDR2 FVKESK. The CDR3 nucleotides read TGTGCCAGCAGCCTCGACGTTCAGGGTGTGTACTTC. Its translation is CASSLDVQGVYF.

The chain joins TRBV7-2 to TRBJ2-7; the D gene could be TRBD1 or TRBD2 (6 bases each). This CDR3 has 15 amino acids. Trimming removed 5 bases from V and 2 bases from J, with 16 bases in between. Germline CDR1 SGHTA, CDR2 FQGNSA. The CDR3 spells CASSPQPGAAYEQYF. In DNA form, the CDR3 reads TGTGCCAGCAGCCCTCAGCCGGGGGCAGCCTACGAGCAGTACTTC.

The V gene is TRBV19, the J gene TRBJ1-6; D not certain. The V end lost 5 bases, the J end lost 8 bases, and 10 bases lay between the germline ends. The CDR3 totals 13 residues. CDR1 is LNHDA and CDR2 is SQIVND in the germline V gene (reference sequence). CDR3 DNA sequence: TGTGCCAGTAGTTCGCGGATTGATTCACCCCTCCACTTT. This gives the protein CASSSRIDSPLHF.

This clone showed up many times. This chain links TRBV7-6 with TRBJ2-1; 9 positions match TRBD2. Germline trimming cut 4 bases from V and 6 bases from J; bases unmatched to any gene: 10. The length of the CDR3 is 16 residues. In germline, CDR1 is SGHVS, CDR2 FNYEAQ. This chain's CDR3 is CASSSQAGTSRNEQFF. DNA for the CDR3: TGTGCCAGCAGCTCCCAGGCGGGGACTAGCCGCAATGAGCAGTTCTTC. Combining the CDR3 with reference TRBV7-6 and TRBJ2-1 gives the whole variable domain GAGVSQSPRYKVTKRGQDVALRCDPISGHVSLYWYRQALGQGPEFLTYFNYEAQQDKSGLPNDRFSAERPEGSISTLTIQRTEQRDSAMYRCASSSQAGTSRNEQFFGPGTRLTVL.

This clone was detected only a few times. The J gene is TRBJ2-1, the V gene TRBV13; 7 nucleotides match TRBD1. The CDR3 totals 15 residues. In germline, CDR1 is PRHDT, CDR2 FYEKMQ (reference sequence). Trimming took 0 bases from V and 5 from J; bases not matched to a gene: 4. The CDR3 region is CASSLGGGADNEQFF. CDR3 nucleotides: TGTGCCAGCAGCTTAGGAGGGGGCGCAGACAATGAGCAGTTCTTC.

This clone was recorded a few times. CDR3 DNA sequence: TGTGCTAGTGGTTCTGGGACTAGCGGGTGGGAGACCCAGTACTTC. Amino acid sequence: CASGSGTSGWETQYF. The V gene is TRBV12-5, the J gene TRBJ2-5, with 12 bases fitting TRBD2. CDR1 and CDR2 from the germline V gene are LGHNT and FRNRAP. The CDR3 sequence is 15 residues long. J lost 5 bases, V lost 4 bases, and 5 bases had no gene match.